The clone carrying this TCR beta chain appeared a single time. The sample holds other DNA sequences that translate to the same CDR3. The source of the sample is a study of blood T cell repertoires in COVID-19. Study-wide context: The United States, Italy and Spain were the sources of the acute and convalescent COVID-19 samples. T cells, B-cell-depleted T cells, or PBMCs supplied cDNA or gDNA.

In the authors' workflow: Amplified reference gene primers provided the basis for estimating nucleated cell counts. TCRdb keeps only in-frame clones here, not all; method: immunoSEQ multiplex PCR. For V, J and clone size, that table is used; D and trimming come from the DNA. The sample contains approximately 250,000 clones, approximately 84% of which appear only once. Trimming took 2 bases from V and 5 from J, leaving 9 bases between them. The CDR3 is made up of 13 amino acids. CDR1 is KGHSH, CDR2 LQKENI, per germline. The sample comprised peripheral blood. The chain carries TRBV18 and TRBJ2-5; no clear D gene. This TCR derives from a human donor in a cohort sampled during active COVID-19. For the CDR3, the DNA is TGTGCCAGCTCACCAACGGGTGAGGAGACCCAGTACTTC. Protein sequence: CASSPTGEETQYF.